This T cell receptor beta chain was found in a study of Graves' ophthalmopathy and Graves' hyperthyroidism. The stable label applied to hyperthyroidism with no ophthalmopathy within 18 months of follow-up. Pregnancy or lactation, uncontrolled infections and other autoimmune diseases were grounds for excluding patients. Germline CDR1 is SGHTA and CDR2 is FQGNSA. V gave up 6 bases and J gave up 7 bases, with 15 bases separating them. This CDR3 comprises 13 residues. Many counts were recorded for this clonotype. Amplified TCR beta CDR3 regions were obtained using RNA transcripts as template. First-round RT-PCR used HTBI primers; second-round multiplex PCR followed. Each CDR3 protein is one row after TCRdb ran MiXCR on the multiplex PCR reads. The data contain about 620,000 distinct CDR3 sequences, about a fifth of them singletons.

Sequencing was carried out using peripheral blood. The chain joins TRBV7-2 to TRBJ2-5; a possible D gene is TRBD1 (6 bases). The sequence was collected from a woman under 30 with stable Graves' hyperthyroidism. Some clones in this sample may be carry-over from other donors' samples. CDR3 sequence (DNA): TGTGCCAGCAGTCTAGACCCACAGGGGACCCAGTACTTC. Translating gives CASSLDPQGTQYF.